This T cell receptor beta chain was identified in a study of blood T cell repertoires in COVID-19. Whole-study context: Both acute and convalescent COVID-19 samples were obtained from the United States, Italy and Spain. T cells, B-cell-depleted T cells, or PBMCs provided the cDNA or gDNA that served as material.

The germline V gene encodes CDR1 SGDLS and CDR2 YYNGEE. V shed 0 bases and J 7 bases; nucleotides not matched to a gene: 9. The CDR3 is made up of 16 amino acids. Profiling relied on immunoSEQ multiplex PCR, and the TCRdb table lists in-frame clones only, not all of them. The sample holds fewer than 6,500 clones, 84% seen once. In its sample, this clone was seen once. Input material: peripheral blood. V and J are TRBV9 and TRBJ2-1; 8 bases are shared with TRBD2. The sequence was collected from a human donor in a cohort sampled during active COVID-19. The CDR3 is CASSVVPAGANNEQFF. CDR3 DNA sequence: TGTGCCAGCAGCGTAGTACCAGCGGGAGCGAATAATGAGCAGTTCTTC. Using reference TRBV9 and TRBJ2-1 for the parts outside the CDR3, the full variable domain is DSGVTQTPKHLITATGQRVTLRCSPRSGDLSVYWYQQSLDQGLQFLIQYYNGEERAKGNILERFSAQQFPDLHSELNLSSLELGDSALYFCASSVVPAGANNEQFFGPGTRLTVL.